The 10 T cell receptor beta chains reported below all come from one sample, sequenced in a study of early T cells in non-severe SARS-CoV-2 infection (dated by TCRdb to the early 2020s). Library preparation used 5' RACE. The listed sequencing device is NextSeq 500. TCRdb ran its own pipeline on the public reads, namely fastp trimming at Q25 and MiXCR clone calling, and kept in-frame beta chains. CDR3 protein sequences are deduplicated, and each keeps its most common genes and DNA. The sample profile shows about 76,000 distinct CDR3 sequences; about a sixth of them were found once. 9.5% to 15% of the sample is in the top ten clones. Source material: whole blood. The receptors shown here come from an adult who was a healthcare worker with PCR-confirmed SARS-CoV-2 infection or an uninfected control (not recorded which).

This clonotype was seen at least ten times. J is TRBJ2-3 and V is TRBV5-1, with TRBD1 matching 8 bases. Germline V gives CDR1 SGHRS, CDR2 YFSETQ. This CDR3 spans 16 amino acids. The V and J ends lost 4 bases and 6 bases, in that order; junction bases with no gene match: 13. CDR3 bases: TGCGCCAGCAGCGCCGCAGGGGGCCCCCCGGTTGATACGCAGTATTTT. This codes for CASSAAGGPPVDTQYF.

This clonotype was detected only a few times. V and J are TRBV9 and TRBJ2-7, with TRBD2 as a possible D gene (6 bases). Trimming took off 3 bases at V and 6 bases at J, with 13 bases between the two ends. The V gene's germline CDR1 is SGDLS and CDR2 YYNGEE. The CDR3 consists of 13 residues. The CDR3 is CASSAWTTSEQYF. CDR3 DNA: TGTGCCAGCAGCGCCTGGACTACATCCGAGCAGTACTTC.

The chain has TRBV29-1 and TRBJ2-7, with 9 bases aligning to TRBD2. J lost 3 bases, V lost 0 bases, and 6 bases had no gene match. Germline values: CDR1 SQVTM, CDR2 ANQGSEA. The CDR3 consists of 15 residues. This CDR3 reads CSVEDMRGGIYEQYF. For the CDR3, the DNA is TGCAGCGTTGAAGATATGCGGGGGGGCATCTACGAGCAGTACTTC.

This clonotype was recorded a few times. The CDR3, as DNA: TGTGCCAGTAGTCTCCGCTCCCGACAGAGTTTTCCTATTCAGTACTTC. Translation gives CASSLRSRQSFPIQYF. V and J are TRBV19 and TRBJ2-4; weak D call: TRBD1 (5 bases). The CDR3 sequence is 16 residues long. The germline gives CDR1 LNHDA, CDR2 SQIVND (reference sequence). The ends were cut back, 5 bases at V and 10 bases at J, with 24 bases in the middle.

This clonotype was detected a few times. The chain is built from TRBV6-1 and TRBJ1-1; no clear D. The CDR3 extends over 14 amino acids. Trimming took off 2 bases at V and 1 base at J, with 8 bases between the two ends. Germline V CDR1 and CDR2: MNHNS, SASEGT. The CDR3 nucleotides are TGTGCCAGCAGTGAACTGGGTACGAACACTGAAGCTTTCTTT. Residues: CASSELGTNTEAFF.

The genes are TRBV20-1 and TRBJ2-7; 12 positions match TRBD2. This CDR3 region has 14 residues. With 5 bases clipped from V and 2 bases from J, the junction kept 4 bases outside the gene matches. In germline, CDR1 is DFQATT, CDR2 SNEGSKA (reference sequence). CDR3 region: CSAPWTSGTYEQYF. CDR3 coding DNA: TGCAGTGCTCCCTGGACTAGCGGGACCTACGAGCAGTACTTC.

This clonotype was seen a handful of times. The rearrangement uses TRBV3-1 and TRBJ1-4, with TRBD1 matching 8 bases. Germline trimming cut 0 bases from V and 8 bases from J; bases unmatched to any gene: 5. The CDR3 is 15 residues long. Germline CDR1 is LGHDT and CDR2 is YNNKEL (reference sequence). CDR3 loop: CASSQEGQGREKLFF. The CDR3 DNA reads TGTGCCAGCAGCCAAGAAGGACAGGGTCGCGAAAAACTGTTTTTT.

The rearrangement joins TRBV7-8 to TRBJ2-7; 11 bases are a match to TRBD2. Germline CDR1 and CDR2: SGHVS and FQNEAQ. This CDR3 region has 14 residues. V shed 5 bases, J shed 7 bases, and the junction held 7 bases outside the gene matches. CDR3 DNA: TGTGCCAGCAGCCGAACTAGCGGGAGAGGTGAGCAGTACTTC. The encoded protein is CASSRTSGRGEQYF.

This chain connects TRBV5-4 to TRBJ1-2; perhaps TRBD1 as D (5 bases). This CDR3 has 14 residues. CDR1 is SGHNT and CDR2 is YYREEE in the germline V gene (reference sequence). Trimming left V 5 bases short and J 3 bases short, with 14 bases between. The DNA of the CDR3 is TGTGCCAGCAGTTTTTTGCAGGGCGACTATGGCTACACCTTC. Translation: CASSFLQGDYGYTF.

In this sample, this clonotype turned up a few times. The rearrangement joins TRBV29-1 to TRBJ2-5; 7 bases agree with TRBD2. CDR3 length: 12 amino acids. Germline CDR1 reads SQVTM; CDR2 reads ANQGSEA. V gave up 5 bases and J gave up 5 bases; unmatched junction bases: 5. The CDR3 sequence is CSVLTSVETQYF. The CDR3 region has the DNA TGCAGCGTTCTTACTAGCGTCGAGACCCAGTACTTC.